These 5 T cell receptor beta chains were sequenced from one sample in a study of T cells after yellow fever vaccination. TCRdb analysed the 5' RACE reads with MiXCR anew, one entry per CDR3 protein. The sample includes 110,000 or so distinct CDR3 sequences, about 6.8% of them seen just once. The starting material was CD4+ T cells sorted from PBMCs, obtained roughly 45 days after the first yellow fever vaccination. The receptors here all came from a man younger than 35 who received the YFV17D yellow fever vaccine.

This clonotype was observed many times. The gene calls are TRBV27 and TRBJ1-5; 9 bases fit TRBD1. Germline CDR1 MNHEY, CDR2 SMNVEV (reference sequence). Trimming removed 3 bases from V and 4 bases from J; junction bases left unmatched: 7. This CDR3 contains 16 residues. The CDR3 bases are TGTGCCAGCAGTTTCCAGGGACAGGGCCAAAATCAGCCCCAGCATTTT. Amino acids: CASSFQGQGQNQPQHF.

In its sample, this clonotype was seen once. A much larger clone sits a single nucleotide away, making a read error possible. V is TRBV4-3 and J is TRBJ2-7; TRBD2 agrees at 12 bases. The germline CDR1 and CDR2 sequences are LGHNA and YSLEER. CDR3 length: 16 amino acids. The CDR3 nucleotides are TGCGCCAGCAGCCAAGGACTAGCGGGGGCCCTGTGGGAGCATTACTTC. Translated, it gives CASSQGLAGALWEHYF.

This clonotype was recorded at least ten times. This rearrangement joins TRBV4-1 to TRBJ1-4; D remains unclear. The V and J ends lost 0 bases and 3 bases respectively, with 11 bases between them. This CDR3 is built from 16 residues. Per germline, CDR1 MGHRA and CDR2 YSYEKL. CDR3 DNA sequence: TGCGCCAGCAGCCAAGATCGAAGAGTGTCTAATGAAAAACTGTTTTTT. It specifies CASSQDRRVSNEKLFF.

This clonotype was observed at least ten times. The rearrangement links TRBV15 to TRBJ2-3, with 8 positions matching TRBD2. The CDR3 covers 17 residues. CDR1 LNHNV and CDR2 YYDKDF come from the germline V gene (reference sequence). The junction had 5 bases not matched to a gene; V was cut back by 0 bases and J by 0 bases. The CDR3 sequence: CATSRDVAGLSTDTQYF. As DNA, the CDR3 is TGTGCCACCAGCAGAGATGTAGCGGGGCTTAGCACAGATACGCAGTATTTT. Full variable domain (rest looked up from reference TRBV15 and TRBJ2-3): DAMVIQNPRYQVTQFGKPVTLSCSQTLNHNVMYWYQQKSSQAPKLLFHYYDKDFNNEADTPDNFQSRRPNTSFCFLDIRSPGLGDTAMYLCATSRDVAGLSTDTQYFGPGTRLTVL.

This clonotype was observed many times. This sequence joins TRBV27 and TRBJ1-6; perhaps TRBD1 as D (5 bases). Germline V gene data show CDR1 as MNHEY and CDR2 as SMNVEV (reference sequence). CDR3 length: 14 amino acids. Trimming took 4 bases from V and 9 from J, leaving 13 bases between them. This CDR3 is CASSSLVGGSPLHF. CDR3 DNA: TGTGCCAGCAGTTCCCTCGTGGGGGGTTCACCCCTCCACTTT.